One and the same sample provided the 11 T cell receptor beta chains below, sequenced in a study of human T cells and chemical hapten exposure. TCRdb re-called the RACE reads through MiXCR, storing one row per CDR3 protein. Of about 380,000 distinct CDR3 sequences in the sample, roughly 4.8% are singletons; the top ten hold under 3%. Regarding time point: patch test 1, 2 weeks after DPC sensitization. Treatment reported: therapeutic diphenylcyclopropenone sensitization with weekly scalp DPC. The sequences come from whole blood, collected in connection with sensitization to the hapten diphenylcyclopropenone (DPC). These receptors were taken from a woman aged 45-65 years with alopecia areata. Some clones in this sample may be carry-over from other donors' samples.

The V call is TRBV4-1, the J call TRBJ1-1, with D tentatively TRBD1 (5 bases). With 3 bases removed from V and 10 bases from J, the gap between germline ends came to 21 bases. The CDR3 consists of 15 residues. Germline V CDR1 and CDR2: MGHRA, YSYEKL. This CDR3 reads CASSHPVDGAQGAFF. The CDR3 DNA reads as TGCGCCAGCAGCCACCCTGTGGACGGAGCCCAGGGAGCTTTCTTT.

This clonotype occurred many times. The CDR3, as DNA: TGTGCCAGCAGTTCGCGGGCCACCGCTAACTATGGCTACACCTTC. Translation gives CASSSRATANYGYTF. The chain recombines TRBV28 with TRBJ1-2; D gene ambiguous. CDR3 length: 15 amino acids. Trimming removed 4 bases from V and 0 bases from J, with 12 bases in between. The germline V gene has CDR1 MDHEN and CDR2 SYDVKM.

This clonotype was seen a few times. CDR3 nucleotides: TGTGCCAGCAAATGGGATGCGGGGAATTCACCCCTCCACTTT. Translation gives CASKWDAGNSPLHF. V gene TRBV5-5 combines with J gene TRBJ1-6; D is unclear. The CDR3 totals 14 residues. Trimming removed 6 bases at V and 7 bases at J, with 14 bases between. CDR1 is SGHKS, CDR2 YYEKEE, per germline (reference sequence).

This clonotype was observed at least ten times. The rearrangement uses TRBV7-8 and TRBJ2-5, with a possible D match to TRBD2 (5 bases). Germline V gene sequence: CDR1 SGHVS, CDR2 FQNEAQ. The CDR3 is 15 amino acids. Trimming removed 1 base from V and 4 bases from J, with 13 bases in between. The CDR3 DNA reads TGTGCCAGCAGCTTAGAACGGGCTCGGGGAGAGACCCAGTACTTC. This encodes CASSLERARGETQYF.

This chain connects TRBV2 to TRBJ2-7, with 11 positions matching TRBD2. V dropped 6 bases and J dropped 1; count of bases not matched to a gene: 5. Germline CDR1 is SNHLY and CDR2 is FYNNEI. The length of the CDR3 is 15 residues. The DNA for the CDR3 is TGTGCCAGCAGGCTGACTAGCGGGATTTCCTACGAGCAGTACTTC. Protein product: CASRLTSGISYEQYF. The full variable domain, its missing parts supplied by reference TRBV2 and TRBJ2-7, is EPEVTQTPSHQVTQMGQEVILRCVPISNHLYFYWYRQILGQKVEFLVSFYNNEISEKSEIFDDQFSVERPDGSNFTLKIRSTKLEDSAMYFCASRLTSGISYEQYFGPGTRLTVT.

This clonotype has a count of ten or more. This chain uses TRBV29-1 with TRBJ2-4; a weak D match, TRBD1 (5 bases). The length of the CDR3 is 14 residues. The germline CDR1 and CDR2 sequences are SQVTM and ANQGSEA. V was shortened by 6 bases and J by 0 bases, with 12 bases between the two germline ends. The CDR3 DNA reads as TGCAGCGTGACAGAGTACTTAGCCAAAAACATTCAGTACTTC. Translation: CSVTEYLAKNIQYF. Complete variable domain (other parts from reference TRBV29-1 and TRBJ2-4): SAVISQKPSRDICQRGTSLTIQCQVDSQVTMMFWYRQQPGQSLTLIATANQGSEATYESGFVIDKFPISRPNLTFSTLTVSNMSPEDSSIYLCSVTEYLAKNIQYFGAGTRLSVL.

This clonotype was observed at least ten times. The V and J genes are TRBV28 and TRBJ2-3, with 7 bases that match TRBD1. CDR3 size: 16 residues. With 3 bases clipped from V and 1 base from J, the junction kept 7 bases outside the gene matches. The germline gives CDR1 MDHEN, CDR2 SYDVKM. The CDR3 sequence is CASSFPTGAGTDTQYF. CDR3 DNA: TGTGCCAGCAGTTTCCCAACAGGGGCTGGCACAGATACGCAGTATTTT.

This clonotype has at least ten counts. The V call is TRBV27, the J call TRBJ1-6; D gene ambiguous. V shed 3 bases and J shed 5 bases, with 8 bases lying between them. Germline V gene lookup returns CDR1 MNHEY and CDR2 SMNVEV (reference sequence). This CDR3 comprises 14 residues. DNA for the CDR3: TGTGCCAGCAGTTTTAACGGAGATAATTCACCCCTCCACTTT. Translating it yields CASSFNGDNSPLHF.

This clonotype was picked up many times. The chain uses TRBV4-3 and TRBJ2-3; D is ambiguous. Trimming shortened V by 0 bases and J by 0 bases, and 7 bases separated the two germline ends. Germline loops: CDR1 LGHNA, CDR2 YSLEER. The CDR3 runs to 15 residues. CDR3 in DNA: TGCGCCAGCAGCCAAGATGGCAGAAGCACAGATACGCAGTATTTT. Translated, it gives CASSQDGRSTDTQYF.

This clonotype was counted many times. The CDR3 DNA reads TGCAGTGCTACCAGCCCCGGACTTGGTGAGCAGTTCTTC. This codes for CSATSPGLGEQFF. The chain carries TRBV20-1 and TRBJ2-1; tentative D call: TRBD2 (5 bases). Germline CDR1 DFQATT, CDR2 SNEGSKA (reference sequence). Trimming cost V 4 bases and J 9 bases, with 16 bases left between them. The CDR3 loop spans 13 amino acids.

This clonotype was seen many times. V is TRBV28 and J is TRBJ1-1, with TRBD1 identical over 7 bases. Germline V gene sequence: CDR1 MDHEN, CDR2 SYDVKM. The CDR3 length is 16 residues. The trim removed 2 bases at V and 2 bases at J, leaving 8 bases unmatched. The CDR3 bases are TGTGCCAGCAGTTTAAACAGGGGCTCTGGTAACACTGAAGCTTTCTTT. Translation gives CASSLNRGSGNTEAFF.